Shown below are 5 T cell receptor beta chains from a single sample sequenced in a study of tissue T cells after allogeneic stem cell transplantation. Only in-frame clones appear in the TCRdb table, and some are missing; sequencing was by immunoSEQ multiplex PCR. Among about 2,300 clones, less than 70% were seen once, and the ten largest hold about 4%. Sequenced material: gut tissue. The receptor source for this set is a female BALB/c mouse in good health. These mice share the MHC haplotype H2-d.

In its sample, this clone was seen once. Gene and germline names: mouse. CDR3 region: CAWSLDRGRAEQFF. CDR3 DNA (partial): TGTGCCTGGAGCCTCGACAGGGGGCGTGCTGAGCAGTTC. V and J are TRBV31 and TRBJ2-1; 10 bases fit TRBD1. The read terminates 1 residue before the CDR3 end, so the remaining end is supplied by the germline J gene. Germline assignment: CDR1 GKSSPN and CDR2 SITVG. The CDR3 totals 14 residues. With 3 bases clipped from V and 6 bases from J, the junction kept 5 bases outside the gene matches.

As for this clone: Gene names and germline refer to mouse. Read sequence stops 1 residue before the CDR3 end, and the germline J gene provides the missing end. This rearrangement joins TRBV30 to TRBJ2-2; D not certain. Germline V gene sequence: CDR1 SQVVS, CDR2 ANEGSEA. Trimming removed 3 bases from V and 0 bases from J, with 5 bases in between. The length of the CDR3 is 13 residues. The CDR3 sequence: CSSRQSNTGQLYF. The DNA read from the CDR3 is TGTAGTTCTAGGCAATCAAACACCGGGCAGCTCTAC.

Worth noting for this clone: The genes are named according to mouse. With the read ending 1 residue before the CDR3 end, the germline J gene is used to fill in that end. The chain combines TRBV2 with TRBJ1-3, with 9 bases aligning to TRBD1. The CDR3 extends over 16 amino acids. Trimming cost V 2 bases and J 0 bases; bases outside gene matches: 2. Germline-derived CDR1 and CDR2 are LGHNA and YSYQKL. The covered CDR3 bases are TGTGCCAGCAGCCAAACAGGGGGCGCTTCTGGAAATACGCTCTAT. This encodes CASSQTGGASGNTLY. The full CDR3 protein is CASSQTGGASGNTLYF. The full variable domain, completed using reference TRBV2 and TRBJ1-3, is DPKIIQKPKYLVAVTGSEKILICEQYLGHNAMYWYRQSAKKPLEFMFSYSYQKLMDNQTASSRFQPQSSKKNHLDLQITALKPDDSATYFCASSQTGGASGNTLYFGEGSRLIVV.

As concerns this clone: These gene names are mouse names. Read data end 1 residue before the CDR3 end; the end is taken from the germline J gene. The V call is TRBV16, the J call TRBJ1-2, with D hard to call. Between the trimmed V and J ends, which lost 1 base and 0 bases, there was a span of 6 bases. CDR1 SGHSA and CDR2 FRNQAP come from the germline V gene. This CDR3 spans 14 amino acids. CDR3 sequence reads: CASSLGGANSDYTF. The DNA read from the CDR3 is TGTGCAAGCAGCTTAGGTGGGGCAAACTCCGACTACACC.

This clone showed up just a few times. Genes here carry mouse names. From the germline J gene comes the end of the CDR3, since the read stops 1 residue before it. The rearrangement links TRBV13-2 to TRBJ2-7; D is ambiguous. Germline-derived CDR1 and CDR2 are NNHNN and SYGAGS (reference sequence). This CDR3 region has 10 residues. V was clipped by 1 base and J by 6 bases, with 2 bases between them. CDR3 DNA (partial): TGTGCCAGCGGTGATTTTGAACAGTAC. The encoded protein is CASGDFEQY. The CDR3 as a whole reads CASGDFEQYF.